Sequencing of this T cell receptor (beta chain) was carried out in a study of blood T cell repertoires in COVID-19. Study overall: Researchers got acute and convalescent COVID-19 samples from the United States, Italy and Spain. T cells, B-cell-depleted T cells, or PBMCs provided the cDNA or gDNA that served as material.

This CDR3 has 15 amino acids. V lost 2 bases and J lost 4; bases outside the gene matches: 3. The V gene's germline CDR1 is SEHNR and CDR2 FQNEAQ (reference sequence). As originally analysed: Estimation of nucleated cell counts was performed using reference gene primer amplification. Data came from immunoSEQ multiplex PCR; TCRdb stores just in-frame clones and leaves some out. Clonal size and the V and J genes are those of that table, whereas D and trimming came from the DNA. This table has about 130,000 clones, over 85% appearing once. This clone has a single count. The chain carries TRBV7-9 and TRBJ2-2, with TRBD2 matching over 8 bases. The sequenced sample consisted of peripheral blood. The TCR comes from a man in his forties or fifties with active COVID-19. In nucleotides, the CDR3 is TGTGCCAGCAGCTTATCCGGGGGGGTCACCGGGGAGCTGTTTTTT. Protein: CASSLSGGVTGELFF.